These T cell receptor beta chains were read from a single sample in a study of CD8 T cells in Susac syndrome. TCRdb itself ran the immunoSEQ multiplex PCR reads through MiXCR, one entry per CDR3 protein. This table holds roughly 120,000 distinct CDR3 sequences, roughly 94% found once. Sample: CD4+ T cells from PBMCs. Source of these receptors: a human donor with multiple sclerosis. Both conserved end residues are part of each CDR3. D genes are given only for firm matches.

>TRBV4-3|TRBJ1-2|-
CASSQDTGSGYTF
>TRBV19|TRBJ1-1|-
CASSRGNTEAFF
>TRBV29-1|TRBJ1-2|-
CSVVGGNGYTF
>TRBV10-3|TRBJ1-4|-
CAISDSRREKLFF
>TRBV25-1|TRBJ1-2|-
CASSDRTVGGYTF
>TRBV5-1|TRBJ2-3|-
CASSLGPSGARVTDTQYF
>TRBV19|TRBJ2-7|TRBD2
CASSMLASGISSYEQYF
>TRBV5-1|TRBJ2-7|-
CASSPPAGEQYF
>TRBV7-2|TRBJ2-6|-
CASSPPAAGANVLTF
>TRBV29-1|TRBJ1-4|-
CSVAGPGGEKLFF
>TRBV3-1|TRBJ1-1|-
CASSQDKGFTEAFF
>TRBV6-5|TRBJ1-2|-
CASSYSRGGDGYTF
>TRBV6-1|TRBJ2-1|-
CASKNSGASSGEQFF
>TRBV2|TRBJ2-3|-
CASRDQGLSTDTQYF
>TRBV4-3|TRBJ2-6|-
CASSQDLFPGANVLTF
>TRBV7-2|TRBJ1-5|-
CASSTRGGFGQPQHF
>TRBV14|TRBJ2-1|-
CASSQVGLALDEQFF
>TRBV5-4|TRBJ2-5|-
CASSLTGAQETQYF
>TRBV30|TRBJ1-1|-
CAWSVQAEAFF
>TRBV12-3/TRBV12-4|TRBJ2-7|-
CASSSTFLGEQYF
>TRBV7-9|TRBJ2-3|TRBD1
CASSMGQGISDTQYF
>TRBV3-1|TRBJ2-5|-
CASSQGVAGWETQYF
>TRBV5-4|TRBJ1-4|-
CASSLQGALEKLFF
>TRBV2|TRBJ2-5|-
CASSEGRGQETQYF
>TRBV27|TRBJ2-2|-
CASSLSTGSRTGELFF
>TRBV2|TRBJ1-2|-
CASSEALTANYGYTF
>TRBV18|TRBJ2-1|-
CASSPEVGSYNEQFF
>TRBV5-4|TRBJ1-1|-
CASSLRATEAFF
>TRBV29-1|TRBJ1-5|TRBD1
CSVGRTGNQPQHF
>TRBV6-1|TRBJ2-5|-
CASGVVPYQETQYF
>TRBV12-3/TRBV12-4|TRBJ1-2|-
CASSLGSKSGGYTF
>TRBV19|TRBJ1-2|-
CASSKGEGRPRTNYGYTF
>TRBV19|TRBJ1-1|-
CASSIVGIVNTEAFF
>TRBV20-1|TRBJ1-2|-
CSARQDIQFGYTF
>TRBV5-4|TRBJ2-5|-
CASSLGWGTETQYF
>TRBV5-6|TRBJ2-1|TRBD2
CASSLGTSVDNEQFF
>TRBV30|TRBJ1-2|-
CAWQGNYGYTF
>TRBV7-2|TRBJ2-3|-
CASSKGGTDTQYF
>TRBV28|TRBJ2-1|-
CATSVFPSNEQFF
>TRBV12-3/TRBV12-4|TRBJ2-1|-
CASRPSKDNEQFF
>TRBV6-2/TRBV6-3|TRBJ1-1|-
CASTTRGAITRAFF
>TRBV30|TRBJ1-2|-
CAWGYGYTF
>TRBV30|TRBJ1-4|-
CAWSVRDRRGEKLFF
>TRBV2|TRBJ1-4|TRBD1
CASIDGRGGGGEKLFF
>TRBV12-3/TRBV12-4|TRBJ2-2|TRBD2
CASSPQTSGITGELFF
>TRBV7-9|TRBJ2-5|-
CASSTTGGSQETQYF
>TRBV5-4|TRBJ2-7|TRBD2
CASSLGLAGGSSYEQYF
>TRBV6-5|TRBJ1-2|TRBD1
CASSLTGVYGYTF
>TRBV4-1|TRBJ2-7|-
CASSHDRRGGHEQYF
>TRBV5-1|TRBJ2-7|TRBD2
CASSLATSGAYEQYF
>TRBV5-4|TRBJ2-7|-
CASSGTPPYEQYF
>TRBV24-1|TRBJ2-3|TRBD1
CATSDFYGDRGPDTQYF
>TRBV7-2|TRBJ2-5|-
CASTLEEQETQYF
>TRBV18|TRBJ1-5|TRBD1
CASSPGQGAYNQPQHF
>TRBV14|TRBJ1-5|-
CASSQGRFQPQHF
>TRBV6-5|TRBJ2-5|-
CASSYDYAGTQYF
>TRBV20-1|TRBJ2-1|-
CSALRGAGHNEQFF